This TCR beta chain was found in a study of cytomegalovirus exposure and HLA in healthy donors. Findings of the study overall: It was confirmed in vitro that three of the CMV-associated chains were specific for CMV antigens.

Germline-derived CDR1 and CDR2 are SSHAT and FNYEAQ (reference sequence). The CDR3 has 14 residues. A multiplex PCR was run with 60 Vbeta primers and 13 Jbeta primers. Measured with immunoSEQ multiplex PCR; TCRdb has only the in-frame clones, and not every one. The sample carries around 130,000 clones, 73% recorded once. As to this clone: What it recognizes is unknown. A read error may produce the germline difference seen at one junction end.

J is TRBJ2-3 and V is TRBV7-7; 7 nucleotides line up with TRBD2. The specimen sequenced was PBMCs. The origin of this receptor is a woman aged 40-49 years in good health and CMV-seropositive. CDR3 protein: CASSLGVAGDTQYF. The CDR3 DNA is TGTGCTAGCAGCCTTGGGGTAGCGGGAGATACGCAGTATTTT.